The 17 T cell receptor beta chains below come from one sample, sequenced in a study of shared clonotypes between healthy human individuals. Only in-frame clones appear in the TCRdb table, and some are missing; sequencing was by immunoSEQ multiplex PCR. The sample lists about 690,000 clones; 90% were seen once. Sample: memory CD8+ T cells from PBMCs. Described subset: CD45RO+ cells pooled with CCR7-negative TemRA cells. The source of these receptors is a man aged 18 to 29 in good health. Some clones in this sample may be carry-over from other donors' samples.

The CDR3 loop reads CASGPIRGRREKLFF. The CDR3 DNA follows: TGTGCCAGCGGGCCTATCAGGGGGCGTCGTGAAAAACTGTTTTTT. V gene TRBV2 combines with J gene TRBJ1-4; 8 bases are a match to TRBD1. Per germline, CDR1 SNHLY and CDR2 FYNNEI. CDR3 length: 15 residues. Germline trimming cut 8 bases from V and 7 bases from J; bases unmatched to any gene: 12.

Written as DNA, the CDR3 is TGTGCCAGCAGTCCCGAACTCGGGACAGGGGATGAAAAACTGTTTTTT. Translating it yields CASSPELGTGDEKLFF. The genes are TRBV27 and TRBJ1-4; 10 bases map to TRBD1. Germline V gene lookup returns CDR1 MNHEY and CDR2 SMNVEV (reference sequence). Losses at the gene ends were 5 bases for V and 6 bases for J; bases not matched to a gene: 9. The CDR3 covers 16 residues.

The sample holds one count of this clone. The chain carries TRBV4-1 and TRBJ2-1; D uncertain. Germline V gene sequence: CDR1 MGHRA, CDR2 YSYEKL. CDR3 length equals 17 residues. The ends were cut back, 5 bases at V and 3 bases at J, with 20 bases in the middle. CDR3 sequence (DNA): TGCGCCAGCAGCTTAGGCCCTAACCCCAATTACTACAATGAGCAGTTCTTC. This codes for CASSLGPNPNYYNEQFF.

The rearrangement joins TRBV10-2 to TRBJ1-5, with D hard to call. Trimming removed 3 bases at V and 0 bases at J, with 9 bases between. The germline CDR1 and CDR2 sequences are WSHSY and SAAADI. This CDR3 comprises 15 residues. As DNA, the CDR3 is TGCGCCAGCAGTGATCCCGAGTATAGCAATCAGCCCCAGCATTTT. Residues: CASSDPEYSNQPQHF.

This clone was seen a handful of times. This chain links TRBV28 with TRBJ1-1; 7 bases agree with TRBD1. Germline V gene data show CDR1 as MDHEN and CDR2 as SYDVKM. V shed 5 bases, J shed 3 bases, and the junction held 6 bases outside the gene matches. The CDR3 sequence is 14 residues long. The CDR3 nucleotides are TGTGCCAGCAGTCCGAAGACAGGGCACACTGAAGCTTTCTTT. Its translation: CASSPKTGHTEAFF.

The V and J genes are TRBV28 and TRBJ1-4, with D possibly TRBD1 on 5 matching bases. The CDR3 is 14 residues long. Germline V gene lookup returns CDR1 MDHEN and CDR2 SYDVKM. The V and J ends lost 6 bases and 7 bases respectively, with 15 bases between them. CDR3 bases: TGTGCCAGCAGGGGGGAGGTTAGGGTTGAAAAACTGTTTTTT. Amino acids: CASRGEVRVEKLFF.

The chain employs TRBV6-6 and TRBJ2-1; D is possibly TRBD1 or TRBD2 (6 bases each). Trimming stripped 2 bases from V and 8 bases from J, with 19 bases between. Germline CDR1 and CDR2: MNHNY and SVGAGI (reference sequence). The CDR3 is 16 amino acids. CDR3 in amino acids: CASSYIGGGGGYEQFF. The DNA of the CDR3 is TGTGCCAGCAGTTACATAGGGGGTGGGGGAGGATATGAGCAGTTCTTC.

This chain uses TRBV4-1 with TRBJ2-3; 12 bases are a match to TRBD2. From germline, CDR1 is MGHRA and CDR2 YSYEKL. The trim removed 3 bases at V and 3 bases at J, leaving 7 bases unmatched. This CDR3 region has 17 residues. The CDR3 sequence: CASSHRLAGGPTDTQYF. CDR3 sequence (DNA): TGCGCCAGCAGCCATAGGCTAGCGGGAGGGCCAACAGATACGCAGTATTTT.

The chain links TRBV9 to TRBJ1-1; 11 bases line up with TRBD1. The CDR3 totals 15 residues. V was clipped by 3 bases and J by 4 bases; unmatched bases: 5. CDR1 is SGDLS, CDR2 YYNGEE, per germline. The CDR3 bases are TGTGCCAGCAGCGCCTCCGGGACAGGGGGCACTGAAGCTTTCTTT. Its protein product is CASSASGTGGTEAFF.

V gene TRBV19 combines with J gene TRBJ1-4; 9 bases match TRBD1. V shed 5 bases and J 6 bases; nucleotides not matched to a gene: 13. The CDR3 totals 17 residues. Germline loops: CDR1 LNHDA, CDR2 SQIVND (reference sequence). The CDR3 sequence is CASSDPGQGLLDEKLFF. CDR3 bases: TGTGCCAGTAGTGATCCGGGACAGGGACTTCTTGATGAAAAACTGTTTTTT.

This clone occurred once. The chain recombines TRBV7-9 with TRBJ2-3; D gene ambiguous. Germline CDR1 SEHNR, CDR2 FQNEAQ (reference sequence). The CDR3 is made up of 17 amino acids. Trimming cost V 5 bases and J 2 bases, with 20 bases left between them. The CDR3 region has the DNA TGTGCCAGCAGCGGTAAACGGGCCCTTAACCCCACAGATACGCAGTATTTT. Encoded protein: CASSGKRALNPTDTQYF.

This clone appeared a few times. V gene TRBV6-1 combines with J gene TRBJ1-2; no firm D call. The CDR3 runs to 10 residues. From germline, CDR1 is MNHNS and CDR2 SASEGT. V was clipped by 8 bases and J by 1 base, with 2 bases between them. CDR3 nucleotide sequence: TGTGCCAGCTATAACTATGGCTACACCTTC. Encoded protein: CASYNYGYTF.

The CDR3, as DNA: TGTGCCAGCAGTTCTCCGGGAACTAGCGGGATCTACGAGCAGTACTTC. It codes for CASSSPGTSGIYEQYF. This sequence joins TRBV27 and TRBJ2-7; 10 bases agree with TRBD2. Germline assignment: CDR1 MNHEY and CDR2 SMNVEV (reference sequence). The ends lost 4 bases at V and 3 bases at J; junction bases unmatched: 9. The CDR3 sequence is 16 residues long.

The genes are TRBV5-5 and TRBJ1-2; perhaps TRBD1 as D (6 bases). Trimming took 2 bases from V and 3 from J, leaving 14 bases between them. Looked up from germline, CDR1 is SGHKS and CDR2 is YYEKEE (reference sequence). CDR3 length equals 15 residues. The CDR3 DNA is TGTGCCAGCAGCTTCGGGGGACAACCAGACTATGGCTACACCTTC. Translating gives CASSFGGQPDYGYTF.

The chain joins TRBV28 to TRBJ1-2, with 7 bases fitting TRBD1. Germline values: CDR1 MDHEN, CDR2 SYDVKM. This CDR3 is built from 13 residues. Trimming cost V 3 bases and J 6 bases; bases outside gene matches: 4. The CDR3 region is CASSFGTADGYTF. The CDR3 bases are TGTGCCAGCAGTTTCGGGACAGCCGATGGCTACACCTTC.

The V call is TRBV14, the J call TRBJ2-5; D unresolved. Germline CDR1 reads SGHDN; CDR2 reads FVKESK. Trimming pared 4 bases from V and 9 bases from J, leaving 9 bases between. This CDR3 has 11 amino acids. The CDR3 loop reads CASSRGASQYF. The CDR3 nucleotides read TGTGCCAGCAGCCGAGGAGCGTCCCAGTACTTC.

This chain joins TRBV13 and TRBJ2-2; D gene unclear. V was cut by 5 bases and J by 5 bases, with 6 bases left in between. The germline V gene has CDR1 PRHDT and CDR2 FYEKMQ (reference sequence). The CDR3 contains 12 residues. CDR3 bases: TGTGCCAGCAGCCTGCAAACCGGGGAGCTGTTTTTT. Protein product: CASSLQTGELFF.